This paragraph covers one T cell receptor beta chain sequence. The data are from a study of cytomegalovirus exposure and HLA in healthy donors. The germline V gene encodes CDR1 MNHEY and CDR2 SMNVEV (reference sequence). V shed 5 bases and J 3 bases; nucleotides not matched to a gene: 3. This CDR3 comprises 13 residues. The PCR made use of 60 Vbeta and 13 Jbeta primers. Some clones are missing from TCRdb's copy, which holds only in-frame ones; the method was immunoSEQ multiplex PCR. The table lists over 100,000 clones, 80% to 90% of them singletons, with 2.5% to 3% in the top ten. This receptor was identified in a woman aged 18-29 years in good health and CMV-seropositive. The V gene is TRBV27, the J gene TRBJ2-7, with 8 bases that match TRBD2. The source material was PBMCs. In DNA, the CDR3 is TGTGCCAGCAGTCCGGGAGGGATCTACGAGCAGTACTTC. Its protein product is CASSPGGIYEQYF.